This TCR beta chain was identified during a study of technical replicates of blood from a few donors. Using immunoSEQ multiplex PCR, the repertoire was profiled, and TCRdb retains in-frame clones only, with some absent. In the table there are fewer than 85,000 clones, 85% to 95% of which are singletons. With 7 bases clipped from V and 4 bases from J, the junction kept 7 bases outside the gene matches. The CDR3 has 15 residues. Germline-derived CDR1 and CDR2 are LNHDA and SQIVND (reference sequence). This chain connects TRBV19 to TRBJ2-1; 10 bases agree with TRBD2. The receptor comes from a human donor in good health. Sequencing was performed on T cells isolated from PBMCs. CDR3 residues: CASTPGTSEYNEQFF. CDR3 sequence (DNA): TGTGCCAGTACCCCGGGGACTAGCGAATACAATGAGCAGTTCTTC.